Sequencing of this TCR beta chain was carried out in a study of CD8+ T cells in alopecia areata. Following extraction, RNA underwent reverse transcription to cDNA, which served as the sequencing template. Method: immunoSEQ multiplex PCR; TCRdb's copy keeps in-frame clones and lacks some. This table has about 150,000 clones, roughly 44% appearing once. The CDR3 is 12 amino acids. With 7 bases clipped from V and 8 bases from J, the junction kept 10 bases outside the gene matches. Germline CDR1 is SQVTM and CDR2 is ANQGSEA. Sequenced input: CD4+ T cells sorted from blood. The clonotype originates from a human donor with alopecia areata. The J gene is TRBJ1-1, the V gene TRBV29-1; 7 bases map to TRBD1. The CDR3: CSARQWTGEAFF. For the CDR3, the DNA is TGCAGCGCCCGACAATGGACAGGAGAAGCTTTCTTT. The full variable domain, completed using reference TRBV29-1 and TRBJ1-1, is SAVISQKPSRDICQRGTSLTIQCQVDSQVTMMFWYRQQPGQSLTLIATANQGSEATYESGFVIDKFPISRPNLTFSTLTVSNMSPEDSSIYLCSARQWTGEAFFGQGTRLTVV.